This passage covers 25 T cell receptor beta chains from one sample sequenced in a study of blood T cell repertoires in COVID-19. Sequenced by immunoSEQ multiplex PCR; TCRdb stores in-frame clones only, minus some. In the table there are approximately 170,000 clones, less than 90% of which are singletons. Sequenced sample: PBMCs or T cells enriched from blood (not recorded which). These receptors originate from a woman aged 45-59 years who had recovered from COVID-19.

The genes are TRBV12-3 or TRBV12-4 and TRBJ1-2; tentative D call: TRBD1 (6 bases). The CDR3 contains 13 residues. Trimming pared 3 bases from V and 6 bases from J, leaving 11 bases between. The CDR3 DNA sequence: TGTGCCAGCAGTTTTACAGGGTCGAATGGCTACACCTTC. This translates into CASSFTGSNGYTF.

This chain connects TRBV5-1 to TRBJ2-7; TRBD2 might be the D (6 bases). Trimming took off 0 bases at V and 1 base at J, with 20 bases between the two ends. The CDR3 sequence is 18 residues long. CDR1 is SGHRS, CDR2 YFSETQ, per germline. The CDR3 sequence: CASSLVSPFGGESYEQYF. The DNA of the CDR3 is TGCGCCAGCAGCTTGGTTTCTCCATTCGGCGGGGAATCCTACGAGCAGTACTTC.

The sample holds a few counts of this clone. The chain uses TRBV12-3 or TRBV12-4 and TRBJ1-2; 8 nucleotides match TRBD1. This CDR3 has 11 residues. The ends lost 5 bases at V and 11 bases at J; junction bases unmatched: 4. The CDR3 sequence is CASSLGQGYTF. The CDR3 coding sequence is TGTGCCAGCAGTCTTGGACAGGGATACACCTTC.

The J gene is TRBJ2-5, the V gene TRBV19, with TRBD2 matching over 10 bases. V dropped 5 bases and J dropped 7; count of bases not matched to a gene: 7. Germline V gives CDR1 LNHDA, CDR2 SQIVND (reference sequence). This CDR3 is built from 14 residues. The CDR3: CASSPGKRGGTQYF. The CDR3, as DNA: TGTGCCAGTAGTCCCGGAAAGCGGGGGGGGACCCAGTACTTC.

This clone appeared a single time. CDR3 nucleotides: TGTGCCAGCAGTTACTCGGGAGGGAAAGGCGAAAAACTGTTTTTT. The encoded protein is CASSYSGGKGEKLFF. This sequence joins TRBV6-5 and TRBJ1-4; D call uncertain. The CDR3 has 15 residues. Germline values: CDR1 MNHEY, CDR2 SVGAGI. With 0 bases removed from V and 8 bases from J, the gap between germline ends came to 13 bases.

V and J are TRBV6-2 or TRBV6-3 and TRBJ2-2; possible D gene TRBD2, 5 bases. The CDR3 sequence is 13 residues long. Trimming stripped 2 bases from V and 6 bases from J, with 7 bases between. Germline-derived CDR1 and CDR2 are MNHEY and SVGEGT. The CDR3 DNA reads as TGTGCCAGCAGTTACGGCGGGTCCGGGGAGCTGTTTTTT. Amino acid sequence: CASSYGGSGELFF.

J is TRBJ2-5 and V is TRBV24-1, with 8 bases fitting TRBD1. This CDR3 contains 14 residues. Germline loops: CDR1 KGHDR, CDR2 SFDVKD. V dropped 3 bases and J dropped 4; count of bases not matched to a gene: 3. The CDR3 DNA reads as TGTGCCACCAGTGATGCTACAGGGGGAGAGACCCAGTACTTC. This sequence encodes CATSDATGGETQYF.

This chain links TRBV11-2 with TRBJ2-4; no firm D call. V was shortened by 4 bases and J by 9 bases, with 7 bases between the two germline ends. Germline CDR1 reads SGHAT; CDR2 reads FQNNGV. The CDR3 is made up of 11 amino acids. This CDR3 reads CASSSLVIQYF. CDR3 in DNA: TGTGCCAGCAGCTCCCTCGTCATTCAGTACTTC.

The chain uses TRBV5-1 and TRBJ2-7; the D gene is possibly TRBD2 (6 bases). The CDR3 consists of 13 residues. Looked up from germline, CDR1 is SGHRS and CDR2 is YFSETQ. V was pared by 4 bases and J by 3 bases, with 11 bases between. CDR3 coding DNA: TGCGCCAGCAGCGAAGGTAGCGGCTACGAGCAGTACTTC. Residues: CASSEGSGYEQYF.

In nucleotides, the CDR3 is TGTGCCAGCAGTCCTGACAGAACCGAAGCTTTCTTT. Its translation: CASSPDRTEAFF. The rearrangement links TRBV11-2 to TRBJ1-1, with a tentative D call TRBD1 (5 bases). This CDR3 contains 12 residues. V lost 6 bases and J lost 8, with 13 bases in between. Germline assignment: CDR1 SGHAT and CDR2 FQNNGV.

The chain has TRBV7-2 and TRBJ2-3; TRBD1 aligns across 7 bases. This CDR3 contains 14 residues. Germline CDR1 SGHTA, CDR2 FQGNSA. After removal of 5 bases from V and 4 bases from J, the junction contained 6 bases not matched to a gene. DNA for the CDR3: TGTGCCAGCAGCGCCGACAGGGTCTCAGATACGCAGTATTTT. It specifies CASSADRVSDTQYF.

This rearrangement joins TRBV3-1 (or the pseudogene TRBV3-2) to TRBJ1-6; no definite D call. Germline CDR1 LGHDT, CDR2 YNNKEL (reference sequence). The length of the CDR3 is 15 residues. The V end was cut by 1 base, the J end by 0 bases, with 4 bases between. Here the CDR3 DNA reads TGTGCCAGCAGCCAAGGGAGCTCCTATAATTCACCCCTCCACTTT. This encodes CASSQGSSYNSPLHF.

The V gene is TRBV19, the J gene TRBJ1-6; weak D call: TRBD1 (6 bases). Germline V CDR1 and CDR2: LNHDA, SQIVND (reference sequence). This CDR3 contains 13 residues. With 6 bases removed from V and 5 bases from J, the gap between germline ends came to 8 bases. This CDR3 is CASRDSHNSPLHF. As DNA, the CDR3 is TGTGCCAGTAGGGACAGTCATAATTCACCCCTCCACTTT.

This clone has only a few counts. The chain joins TRBV18 to TRBJ1-1; 7 nucleotides match TRBD1. Looked up from germline, CDR1 is KGHSH and CDR2 is LQKENI. Losses at the gene ends were 4 bases for V and 8 bases for J; bases not matched to a gene: 4. The CDR3 extends over 12 amino acids. CDR3 residues: CASSRQTGEAFF. The CDR3 DNA reads as TGTGCCAGCTCACGCCAGACAGGGGAAGCTTTCTTT. The full variable domain, its missing parts supplied by reference TRBV18 and TRBJ1-1, is NAGVMQNPRHLVRRRGQEARLRCSPMKGHSHVYWYRQLPEEGLKFMVYLQKENIIDESGMPKERFSAEFPKEGPSILRIQQVVRGDSAAYFCASSRQTGEAFFGQGTRLTVV.

V usage is TRBV2 and J usage is TRBJ2-7; a possible D gene is TRBD1 (6 bases). There are 14 residues in the CDR3. CDR1 and CDR2 from the germline V gene are SNHLY and FYNNEI. Trimming took 3 bases from V and 7 from J, leaving 16 bases between them. CDR3 sequence: CASSESRTVREQYF. CDR3 nucleotides: TGTGCCAGCAGTGAGTCGAGGACAGTGAGGGAGCAGTACTTC. The full variable domain, completed using reference TRBV2 and TRBJ2-7, is EPEVTQTPSHQVTQMGQEVILRCVPISNHLYFYWYRQILGQKVEFLVSFYNNEISEKSEIFDDQFSVERPDGSNFTLKIRSTKLEDSAMYFCASSESRTVREQYFGPGTRLTVT.

J is TRBJ1-1 and V is TRBV10-3, with 8 bases fitting TRBD1. CDR1 is ENHRY, CDR2 SYGVKD, per germline. V dropped 4 bases and J dropped 4; count of bases not matched to a gene: 2. CDR3 size: 13 residues. This CDR3 is CAISATGGTEAFF. The CDR3, as DNA: TGTGCCATCAGTGCTACAGGGGGCACTGAAGCTTTCTTT.

This chain connects TRBV24-1 to TRBJ2-3; TRBD1 matches 7 bases. Trimming removed 4 bases from V and 0 bases from J; junction bases left unmatched: 12. The germline V gene encodes CDR1 KGHDR and CDR2 SFDVKD. The CDR3 runs to 18 residues. CDR3 coding DNA: TGTGCCACCAGTGACCTACCGGACAGGCGTCCTAGCACAGATACGCAGTATTTT. Translating gives CATSDLPDRRPSTDTQYF.

This clone was seen a single time. This chain joins TRBV20-1 and TRBJ2-7, with a tentative D call TRBD1 (5 bases). Germline lookup yields CDR1 DFQATT and CDR2 SNEGSKA (reference sequence). The V and J ends lost 3 bases and 5 bases respectively, with 11 bases between them. The CDR3 spans 12 residues. The CDR3 here is CSASQGSNEQYF. The CDR3 DNA reads as TGCAGTGCTAGTCAGGGCAGCAACGAGCAGTACTTC.

The V and J genes are TRBV11-2 and TRBJ2-5; possible D gene TRBD2, 7 bases. The CDR3 runs 15 residues. Germline CDR1 and CDR2: SGHAT and FQNNGV. Trimming took 5 bases from V and 2 from J, leaving 15 bases between them. The CDR3 is CASSVTAGAQETQYF. CDR3 coding DNA: TGTGCCAGCAGCGTTACCGCGGGGGCACAAGAGACCCAGTACTTC.

The CDR3 loop is CASSLGRGSYEQYF. The CDR3 DNA sequence: TGTGCCAGCAGCTTGGGTAGGGGATCCTACGAGCAGTACTTC. V gene TRBV11-1 combines with J gene TRBJ2-7, with D possibly TRBD1 on 5 matching bases. The V end lost 3 bases, the J end lost 1 base, and 10 bases lay between the germline ends. Germline CDR1 reads SGHAT; CDR2 reads FQDESV (reference sequence). This CDR3 has 14 amino acids.

The rearrangement links TRBV19 to TRBJ2-3; TRBD2 might be the D (6 bases). The V end lost 3 bases, the J end lost 3 bases, and 19 bases lay between the germline ends. Germline V gene lookup returns CDR1 LNHDA and CDR2 SQIVND (reference sequence). CDR3 length: 17 residues. CDR3 nucleotide sequence: TGTGCCAGTAGTATCGGCCAGGGAAGAGGAGGGACAGATACGCAGTATTTT. Protein sequence: CASSIGQGRGGTDTQYF.

The CDR3 DNA reads as TGTGCCAGCAAGAAGCAGGGGGTACACACCGGGGAGCTGTTTTTT. Amino acids: CASKKQGVHTGELFF. The V call is TRBV2, the J call TRBJ2-2; TRBD1 matches at 7 bases. This CDR3 region has 15 residues. Germline-derived CDR1 and CDR2 are SNHLY and FYNNEI. Losses at the gene ends were 7 bases for V and 3 bases for J; bases not matched to a gene: 8.

This clone showed up just a few times. The V call is TRBV7-3, the J call TRBJ1-6; D is unresolved. This CDR3 is 13 amino acids long. CDR1 and CDR2 (germline): SGHTA, FQGTGA. The V and J ends lost 3 bases and 8 bases respectively, with 8 bases between them. The CDR3 DNA sequence: TGTGCCAGCAGCTTCCTGGGAGATTCACCCCTCCACTTT. Translation: CASSFLGDSPLHF.

This clone was found once. V gene TRBV28 combines with J gene TRBJ2-1, with a possible D match to TRBD1 (5 bases). CDR1 MDHEN and CDR2 SYDVKM come from the germline V gene. CDR3 length: 14 residues. V lost 5 bases, J lost 2 bases, and 10 bases lay in between. The CDR3 loop is CASSPQGTYNEQFF. The CDR3 DNA sequence: TGTGCCAGCAGTCCTCAGGGAACCTACAATGAGCAGTTCTTC.

The chain carries TRBV28 and TRBJ2-1; 8 nucleotides line up with TRBD2. CDR3 length: 17 residues. In germline, CDR1 is MDHEN, CDR2 SYDVKM. Unmatched junction bases numbered 12, after V lost 4 bases and J lost 4 bases. The CDR3 reads CASSSEDSGGFYNEQFF. CDR3 nucleotide sequence: TGTGCCAGCAGTTCTGAGGATTCGGGAGGGTTTTACAATGAGCAGTTCTTC. Full variable domain (remainder filled in from reference TRBV28 and TRBJ2-1): DVKVTQSSRYLVKRTGEKVFLECVQDMDHENMFWYRQDPGLGLRLIYFSYDVKMKEKGDIPEGYSVSREKKERFSLILESASTNQTSMYLCASSSEDSGGFYNEQFFGPGTRLTVL.